What follows are 22 T cell receptor beta chains derived from one specimen sequenced in a study of cytotoxic CD8 clonotypes in ibrutinib-treated CLL. Assay: immunoSEQ multiplex PCR; the TCRdb copy retains only in-frame clones and omits some. The sample lists 150,000 or so clones, 79% occurring once. Sample: PBMCs, taken after 12 months of ibrutinib treatment. Source of these receptors: a human donor with chronic lymphocytic leukemia.

In its sample, this clone was seen a few times. This sequence joins TRBV13 and TRBJ1-2; possibly TRBD1 for D (5 bases). Germline V gives CDR1 PRHDT, CDR2 FYEKMQ (reference sequence). V lost 3 bases, J lost 7 bases, and 18 bases lay in between. CDR3 size: 15 residues. For the CDR3, the DNA is TGTGCCAGCAGCTTGGGCCTCGGGGCATCGGGTGGCTACACCTTC. Translated, it gives CASSLGLGASGGYTF.

The chain uses TRBV25-1 and TRBJ2-2; perhaps TRBD2 as D (6 bases). The CDR3 has 14 amino acids. The V and J ends lost 2 bases and 2 bases respectively, with 6 bases between them. Germline V gene sequence: CDR1 MGHDK, CDR2 SYGVNS. CDR3: CASSEGLNTGELFF. As DNA, the CDR3 is TGTGCCAGCAGTGAAGGACTAAACACCGGGGAGCTGTTTTTT.

This clone was seen only a few times. The chain recombines TRBV4-1 with TRBJ2-3; D may be TRBD2 (7 bases). Trimming cost V 0 bases and J 1 base, with 20 bases left between them. This CDR3 region has 19 residues. Germline CDR1 and CDR2: MGHRA and YSYEKL. CDR3 amino acids: CASSQDSVRGGSGTDTQYF. For the CDR3, the DNA is TGCGCCAGCAGCCAAGATTCCGTGAGGGGGGGATCCGGCACAGATACGCAGTATTTT.

The V and J genes are TRBV7-9 and TRBJ2-7, with 7 bases matching TRBD2. CDR1 SEHNR and CDR2 FQNEAQ come from the germline V gene (reference sequence). There are 13 residues in the CDR3. J gave up 4 bases and V 2 bases, and 2 bases lay outside the gene matches. CDR3 nucleotide sequence: TGTGCCAGCAGCTTAATCGGGGGGTACGAGCAGTACTTC. Its translation: CASSLIGGYEQYF.

J is TRBJ2-5 and V is TRBV4-2; D possibly uses TRBD1 or TRBD2 (5 bases each). V was pared by 1 base and J by 1 base, with 13 bases between. Per germline, CDR1 LGHNA and CDR2 YNFKEQ. The CDR3 extends over 16 amino acids. The CDR3 DNA reads as TGTGCCAGCAGCCAAGTACTCGGGGCCCTCCAAGAGACCCAGTACTTC. Translating it yields CASSQVLGALQETQYF.

The J gene is TRBJ2-5, the V gene TRBV19; possible D gene TRBD2, 7 bases. Trimming took off 6 bases at V and 0 bases at J, with 32 bases between the two ends. Germline CDR1 and CDR2: LNHDA and SQIVND (reference sequence). The CDR3 has 21 residues. CDR3 DNA: TGTGCCAGTAGACCTATCTTTGGGGGGGGCTCGGTGGGATTGGACCAAGAGACCCAGTACTTC. This translates into CASRPIFGGGSVGLDQETQYF.

V gene TRBV7-9 combines with J gene TRBJ2-2; D may be TRBD2 (5 bases). V dropped 8 bases and J dropped 6 bases, with 10 bases sitting between them. Germline assignment: CDR1 SEHNR and CDR2 FQNEAQ (reference sequence). This CDR3 region has 12 residues. The DNA for the CDR3 is TGTGCCAGCCTAGCAGGCTCCGGGGAGCTGTTTTTT. Encoded protein: CASLAGSGELFF. Full variable domain (missing parts from reference TRBV7-9 and TRBJ2-2): DTGVSQNPRHKITKRGQNVTFRCDPISEHNRLYWYRQTLGQGPEFLTYFQNEAQLEKSRLLSDRFSAERPKGSFSTLEIQRTEQGDSAMYLCASLAGSGELFFGEGSRLTVL.

Details on this clone: The junction shows a germline mismatch at one end, possibly a read error. V and J are TRBV28 and TRBJ2-7; possible D gene TRBD2, 5 bases. Germline values: CDR1 MDHEN, CDR2 SYDVKM. The length of the CDR3 is 12 residues. Written as DNA, the CDR3 is TGTGCCAGCAGTTTAAGTATGAGGGAAAAAGGCTTC. Amino acids: CASSLSMREKGF.

This chain links TRBV6-6 with TRBJ2-1; D not certain. CDR1 is MNHNY and CDR2 is SVGAGI in the germline V gene (reference sequence). The V and J ends lost 5 bases and 4 bases respectively, with 12 bases between them. The CDR3 contains 14 residues. The CDR3 bases are TGTGCCAGCAGTATGGCAGGTGTATACAATGAGCAGTTCTTC. Protein: CASSMAGVYNEQFF.

This chain connects TRBV5-1 to TRBJ2-1, with 8 bases lining up with TRBD2. V lost 2 bases to trimming and J lost 0 bases; unmatched junction nucleotides: 1. The CDR3 covers 15 residues. Germline V gene sequence: CDR1 SGHRS, CDR2 YFSETQ. The CDR3 loop is CASSFGTSSYNEQFF. The CDR3 region has the DNA TGCGCCAGCAGCTTTGGGACTAGCTCCTACAATGAGCAGTTCTTC.

The chain joins TRBV12-5 to TRBJ2-7; D is undetermined. The V end lost 4 bases, the J end lost 4 bases, and 5 bases lay between the germline ends. There are 11 residues in the CDR3. Germline CDR1 is LGHNT and CDR2 is FRNRAP. As DNA, the CDR3 is TGTGCTAGTGGTTCGACTTACGAGCAGTACTTC. Amino acids: CASGSTYEQYF.

This chain joins TRBV29-1 and TRBJ2-7; D is unresolved. CDR3 length: 11 amino acids. The ends were cut back, 5 bases at V and 1 base at J, with 6 bases in the middle. Germline V CDR1 and CDR2: SQVTM, ANQGSEA. The CDR3 protein is CSVKESYEQYF. DNA of the CDR3: TGCAGCGTTAAGGAGTCCTACGAGCAGTACTTC.

This chain links TRBV30 with TRBJ1-1; D is undetermined. Germline V gives CDR1 GTSNPN, CDR2 SVGIG (reference sequence). CDR3 length equals 13 residues. V was trimmed by 3 bases and J by 5 bases, leaving 13 bases between them. The CDR3 DNA sequence: TGTGCCTGGAGAGGAGGTTCGACAACTGAAGCTTTCTTT. Amino acid sequence: CAWRGGSTTEAFF.

The gene calls are TRBV9 and TRBJ1-1; D gene ambiguous. V lost 0 bases and J 0 bases, leaving 6 bases between the germline ends. CDR1 is SGDLS and CDR2 is YYNGEE in the germline V gene. The CDR3 is 14 amino acids. The CDR3 DNA follows: TGTGCCAGCAGCGTAGGGGTGGTGAACACTGAAGCTTTCTTT. It specifies CASSVGVVNTEAFF.

The chain recombines TRBV19 with TRBJ2-1, with 8 nucleotides matching TRBD2. V was pared by 3 bases and J by 2 bases, with 3 bases of the junction left unmatched. The V gene's germline CDR1 is LNHDA and CDR2 SQIVND (reference sequence). The CDR3 runs 15 residues. The CDR3 sequence: CASSISGSPYNEQFF. In DNA form, the CDR3 reads TGTGCCAGTAGTATCAGCGGGAGCCCCTACAATGAGCAGTTCTTC.

V gene TRBV5-1 combines with J gene TRBJ2-3; unclear D gene. This CDR3 has 13 residues. The germline V and J ends were trimmed by 3 bases and 0 bases, with 5 bases remaining between them. Germline V gene sequence: CDR1 SGHRS, CDR2 YFSETQ. The CDR3 here is CASSSPSTDTQYF. CDR3 sequence (DNA): TGCGCCAGCAGCTCCCCTAGCACAGATACGCAGTATTTT.

The rearrangement joins TRBV10-2 to TRBJ1-1, with TRBD1 matching 7 bases. This CDR3 comprises 13 residues. V gave up 6 bases and J gave up 2 bases; unmatched junction bases: 3. The germline V gene encodes CDR1 WSHSY and CDR2 SAAADI. CDR3 sequence reads: CASRRQGNTEAFF. The DNA for the CDR3 is TGCGCCAGCAGGCGACAGGGTAACACTGAAGCTTTCTTT.

This chain joins TRBV29-1 and TRBJ2-7; D is ambiguous. The V and J ends lost 7 bases and 3 bases respectively, with 7 bases between them. The germline V gene encodes CDR1 SQVTM and CDR2 ANQGSEA. This CDR3 contains 10 residues. DNA of the CDR3: TGCAGCGCAGGTGACTACGAGCAGTACTTC. Translated: CSAGDYEQYF.

The J gene is TRBJ2-7, the V gene TRBV9, with D maybe TRBD2 (6 bases). The V gene lost 4 bases and the J gene lost 4 bases, with 15 bases spanning the gap. This CDR3 is 14 amino acids long. Germline-derived CDR1 and CDR2 are SGDLS and YYNGEE. The CDR3 here is CASSPRLGGYEQYF. CDR3 in DNA: TGTGCCAGCAGCCCTCGACTAGGAGGGTACGAGCAGTACTTC.

The chain carries TRBV9 and TRBJ2-1, with 10 bases identical to TRBD2. The trim removed 4 bases at V and 4 bases at J, leaving 8 bases unmatched. Germline CDR1 is SGDLS and CDR2 is YYNGEE. The CDR3 covers 16 residues. CDR3 DNA sequence: TGTGCCAGCAGCATTATAGCGGGAGGAGGGTACAATGAGCAGTTCTTC. Protein product: CASSIIAGGGYNEQFF. The entire variable domain, with the rest obtained from reference TRBV9 and TRBJ2-1, is as follows: DSGVTQTPKHLITATGQRVTLRCSPRSGDLSVYWYQQSLDQGLQFLIQYYNGEERAKGNILERFSAQQFPDLHSELNLSSLELGDSALYFCASSIIAGGGYNEQFFGPGTRLTVL.

The genes are TRBV28 and TRBJ2-1; a weak D match, TRBD2 (5 bases). The CDR3 sequence is 13 residues long. Germline CDR1 and CDR2: MDHEN and SYDVKM. The ends were cut back, 5 bases at V and 9 bases at J, with 14 bases in the middle. The CDR3 nucleotides are TGTGCCAGCAGTCCCCAAGGACTCCTTGAGCAGTTCTTC. Its translation is CASSPQGLLEQFF.

V gene TRBV27 combines with J gene TRBJ1-2, with D uncertain. The germline V gene encodes CDR1 MNHEY and CDR2 SMNVEV (reference sequence). The germline V and J ends were trimmed by 5 bases and 4 bases, with 17 bases remaining between them. This CDR3 has 15 amino acids. CDR3 residues: CASSPRGRLSYGYTF. In nucleotides, the CDR3 is TGTGCCAGCAGTCCGAGAGGACGACTCAGCTATGGCTACACCTTC.